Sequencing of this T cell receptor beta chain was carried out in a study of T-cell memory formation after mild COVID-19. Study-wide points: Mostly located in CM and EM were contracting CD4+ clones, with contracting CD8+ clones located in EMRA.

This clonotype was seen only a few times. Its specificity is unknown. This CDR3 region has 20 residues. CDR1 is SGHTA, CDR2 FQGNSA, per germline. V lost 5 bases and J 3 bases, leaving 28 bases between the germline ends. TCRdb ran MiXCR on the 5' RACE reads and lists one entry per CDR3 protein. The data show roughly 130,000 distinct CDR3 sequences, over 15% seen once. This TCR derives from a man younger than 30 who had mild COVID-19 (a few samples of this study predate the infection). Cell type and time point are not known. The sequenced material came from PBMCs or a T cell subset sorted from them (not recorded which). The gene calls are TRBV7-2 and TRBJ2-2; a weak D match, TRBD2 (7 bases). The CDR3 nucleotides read TGTGCCAGCAGCCCCCAACCGCAACAGGGTTCCCTAGCGGACACCGGGGAGCTGTTTTTT. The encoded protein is CASSPQPQQGSLADTGELFF. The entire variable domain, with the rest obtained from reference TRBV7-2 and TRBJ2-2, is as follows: GAGVSQSPSNKVTEKGKDVELRCDPISGHTALYWYRQSLGQGLEFLIYFQGNSAPDKSGLPSDRFSAERTGGSVSTLTIQRTQQEDSAVYLCASSPQPQQGSLADTGELFFGEGSRLTVL.